The entry below describes one T cell receptor beta chain. This clonotype was detected only a few times. Its target antigen remains unknown. Base-call qualities are not available, and no considerably larger clone is one nucleotide away. The Miltenyi Naive CD4+ T Cell Isolation kit was used to purify naive CD4+ T cells, and Tregs were depleted with CD25 microbeads. Tregs, naive and memory CD4+ T cells from tumor, blood and ipsilateral draining lymph nodes of about 5 breast cancer patients underwent full-length TCR alpha and beta sequencing. Tumor tissue, along with lymph nodes from ipsilateral axillary dissection, was perfused with PBS, minced, and then digested using collagenase I and hyaluronidase. Mononuclear cells from lymph nodes or around 53 ml of peripheral blood were isolated by Ficoll density gradient centrifugation. FACS confirmed that the sorted cell populations were more than 90% pure. The sample comes from a study (dated by TCRdb to between 2015 and 2017). In the study overall: Whether tumor-infiltrating Tregs in breast cancer are recruited from blood Tregs or converted in situ from other CD4+ T cell subsets was tested.

Points the paper makes about the study in general: The TCR gene usage of tumor memory CD4+ T cells clustered together with blood and lymph node memory CD4+ cells and with lymph node naive CD4+ cells. Validation in the larger cohort was restricted to a single TCR beta V-J rearrangement rather than whole repertoires. The TCR alpha and beta sequences of tumor-infiltrating Tregs showed the greatest overlap with tumor naive CD4+ T cells, followed by blood naive CD4+ T cells.

Full-length TCR variable regions were amplified by 5' RACE PCR with constant-region reverse primers, and semi-nested PCR with Nested Universal Primer A was subsequently performed. Using the ReliaPrep RNA Cell Miniprep System, total RNA was extracted, and the SMARTer RACE 5'/3' Kit was then used to reverse transcribe the RNA into 5'RACE-ready cDNA. Multiplex adaptors were used to barcode full-length TCR alpha and beta libraries, and the barcoded libraries were sequenced on an Illumina MiSeq. Per the authors' processing: For each of nine subset-tissue groups, sequencing data from the five patients were combined, and the groups were compared by unsupervised clustering of TCR gene usage. Repertoire similarity was calculated with the Morisita-Horn index, weighting shared sequences by their contribution to each repertoire. In-frame beta chains were kept once TCRdb had trimmed the public reads at Q25 with fastp and called clones with MiXCR. When rows share a CDR3 protein, they turn into one entry using the most common DNA and genes. The V and J calls were determined by TCRdb, not by the authors. For this sample there are about 34,000 distinct CDR3 sequences; about a quarter appear just once. In total, the top ten clones hold 3.5% to 4.5% of the sample.

Germline trimming amounts to 3 bases on V and 4 bases on J, with 4 as the count of junction bases outside the gene matches. The CDR3 has 15 amino acids, counting the end cysteine and phenylalanine. Of all the DNA, just the CDR3 is kept, 45 bases in frame from base 1. This TCR was recovered from a female donor with breast cancer. This chain joins TRBV12-3 or TRBV12-4 to TRBJ2-3, with 10 bases in between that match TRBD1. Specimen: naive CD4+ T cells sorted from a lymph node. The sample's cell subset or site, from its label and the paper: naive CD4+ T cells, CD4+CD45RA+CD25-. CDR3 loop: CASSLGTGVSDTQYF. The DNA sequence follows: TGTGCCAGCAGTTTGGGGACAGGGGTTTCAGATACGCAGTATTTT.